The rows below give T cell receptor beta chains drawn from one sample of a study of shared clonotypes between healthy human individuals. TCRdb's table, derived via immunoSEQ multiplex PCR, lists solely in-frame clones and lacks some. The sample consists of about 2 million clones, just under 95% of them appearing once. Source material: naive CD8+ T cells sorted from blood. The receptors were gathered from a man aged 18 to 30 in good health. The CDR3 runs from the conserved cysteine through the conserved F or W. Each record gives: D gene, V gene, clone size, J gene, CDR3 DNA, CDR3 protein. D genes are given only for firm matches. Rows may omit the clone size; those that give it use once, few, many or a size class.

-	TRBV11-3	once	TRBJ2-3	TGTGCCAGCAGCTTTGAGGGGGATAGCACAGATACGCAGTATTTT	CASSFEGDSTDTQYF
TRBD1	TRBV19	-	TRBJ1-1	TGTGCCAGTAGCCAGGGGGCCACTGAAGCTTTCTTT	CASSQGATEAFF
-	TRBV9	-	TRBJ2-5	TGTGCCAGCAGCGACGGGGTAACAGAGACCCAGTACTTC	CASSDGVTETQYF
-	TRBV28	-	TRBJ1-3	TGTGCCAGCAGTTTTAGGGGGACCTCTGGAAACACCATATATTTT	CASSFRGTSGNTIYF
-	TRBV4-1	-	TRBJ2-1	TGCGCCAGCAGCCAAGACGGGGGCTTCCCCGCTTTGGACAATGAGCAGTTCTTC	CASSQDGGFPALDNEQFF
-	TRBV7-9	-	TRBJ2-3	TGTGCCAGCAGCTTAGCGAGGACGTGGTCGCAGGTAGATACGCAGTATTTT	CASSLARTWSQVDTQYF
TRBD2	TRBV5-6	-	TRBJ2-1	TGTGCCAGCAGCTTTGTCGCTAGCGGGAGTAGAGATGGCAATGAGCAGTTCTTC	CASSFVASGSRDGNEQFF
-	TRBV7-9	-	TRBJ2-7	TGTGCCAGCAGCTTCGACTACGAGCAGTACTTC	CASSFDYEQYF
TRBD1	TRBV7-9	-	TRBJ2-3	TGTGCCAGCAGCCATAGCCAGGGGGGCACAGATACGCAGTATTTT	CASSHSQGGTDTQYF
-	TRBV4-1	few	TRBJ1-6	TGCGCCAGCAGCCCGGAAAATAACGAAGCCCTCCACTTT	CASSPENNEALHF
-	TRBV7-6	once	TRBJ2-1	TGTGCCAGCAGCTTAGCGAACAATGAGCAGTTCTTC	CASSLANNEQFF
-	TRBV6-5	-	TRBJ2-7	TGTGCCAGCAGTTACGACCCCTACGAGCAGTACTTC	CASSYDPYEQYF
-	TRBV6-6	-	TRBJ1-5	TGTGCCAGCAGTTACTCGGTGGGGAACAATCAGCCCCAGCATTTT	CASSYSVGNNQPQHF
-	TRBV27	-	TRBJ1-5	TGTGCCAGCAGTTTATTAGCCCCTGGCCAGCCCCAGCATTTT	CASSLLAPGQPQHF
-	TRBV27	-	TRBJ2-1	TGTGCCAGCAGGGGGCCGGGGAATGAGCAGTTCTTC	CASRGPGNEQFF
TRBD1	TRBV5-4	-	TRBJ1-2	TGTGCCAGCACGGGACAGCGTCCGGACTATGGCTACACCTTC	CASTGQRPDYGYTF